Following are 28 T cell receptor beta chains from one sample sequenced in a study of cytomegalovirus exposure and HLA in healthy donors. Use of 60 Vbeta and 13 Jbeta primers characterized the PCR. Clones were sequenced by immunoSEQ multiplex PCR, and TCRdb holds only the in-frame ones, with some missing. The sample lists 160,000 or so clones; 81% were seen once. Sequencing was carried out using PBMCs. All receptors come from a man aged 45-65 years in good health and CMV-seropositive.

A remark on this clone: An end of the junction differs from the germline gene, which may be a read error. The chain is built from TRBV30 and TRBJ1-2; no firm D call. CDR1 and CDR2 from the germline V gene are GTSNPN and SVGIG (reference sequence). There are 15 residues in the CDR3. DNA of the CDR3: TGTGCCTGTAGTGACTCTTCCTACCGCCTCTATGGCTACACCTTC. This codes for CACSDSSYRLYGYTF.

The V call is TRBV2, the J call TRBJ1-6; D is ambiguous. Trimming shortened V by 6 bases and J by 9 bases, and 15 bases separated the two germline ends. CDR1 and CDR2 (germline): SNHLY, FYNNEI. The CDR3 is 14 residues long. CDR3 protein: CASRTDGDLSPLHF. In nucleotides, the CDR3 is TGTGCCAGCAGAACGGACGGGGATCTTTCACCCCTCCACTTT.

The chain carries TRBV28 and TRBJ1-5; D is unclear. CDR1 and CDR2 from the germline V gene are MDHEN and SYDVKM. The CDR3 consists of 11 residues. The V gene lost 5 bases and the J gene lost 7 bases, with 6 bases spanning the gap. CDR3 amino acids: CASSAGQPQHF. The CDR3 bases are TGTGCCAGCAGTGCAGGCCAGCCCCAGCATTTT.

This chain links TRBV9 with TRBJ2-5; unclear D gene. The CDR3 consists of 15 residues. The V end lost 0 bases, the J end lost 4 bases, and 13 bases lay between the germline ends. Germline CDR1 SGDLS, CDR2 YYNGEE. CDR3 sequence: CASSVEAGSRETQYF. DNA for the CDR3: TGTGCCAGCAGCGTAGAGGCAGGCTCGAGAGAGACCCAGTACTTC.

J is TRBJ2-3 and V is TRBV7-3; 8 bases map to TRBD1. Germline CDR1 SGHTA, CDR2 FQGTGA. The CDR3 spans 15 residues. V lost 3 bases, J lost 4 bases, and 6 bases stayed unmatched. In nucleotides, the CDR3 is TGTGCCAGCAGCTTCCAGGGGGCGCTGGCAGATACGCAGTATTTT. Protein sequence: CASSFQGALADTQYF. Based on the CDR3 plus reference TRBV7-3 and TRBJ2-3, the full variable domain is GAGVSQTPSNKVTEKGKYVELRCDPISGHTALYWYRQSLGQGPEFLIYFQGTGAADDSGLPNDRFFAVRPEGSVSTLKIQRTERGDSAVYLCASSFQGALADTQYFGPGTRLTVL.

In its sample, this clone was seen once. The chain recombines TRBV5-6 with TRBJ2-3; D perhaps matches TRBD2 (5 bases). CDR3 length: 13 residues. Trimming pared 2 bases from V and 5 bases from J, leaving 9 bases between. CDR1 is SGHDT, CDR2 YYEEEE, per germline. CDR3 residues: CASSFLAGDTQYF. CDR3 nucleotides: TGTGCCAGCAGCTTTTTGGCGGGAGATACGCAGTATTTT.

This chain uses TRBV11-2 with TRBJ1-2, with D possibly being TRBD1 (6 bases). The V gene's germline CDR1 is SGHAT and CDR2 FQNNGV. The V and J ends lost 6 bases and 2 bases respectively, with 10 bases between them. The CDR3 covers 13 residues. CDR3 sequence reads: CASRTTGNYGYTF. CDR3 bases: TGTGCCAGCAGAACCACAGGGAACTATGGCTACACCTTC.

This chain uses TRBV5-1 with TRBJ1-6, with 7 bases that match TRBD1. The germline V gene has CDR1 SGHRS and CDR2 YFSETQ. The CDR3 length is 14 residues. The V and J ends lost 0 bases and 8 bases, in that order; junction bases with no gene match: 2. The chain's CDR3 is CASSLAQGYSPLHF. The CDR3 DNA reads as TGCGCCAGCAGCTTGGCACAGGGGTATTCACCCCTCCACTTT.

The chain recombines TRBV5-4 with TRBJ1-2; no clear D gene. V lost 0 bases and J lost 7, with 16 bases in between. The CDR3 contains 15 residues. Germline-derived CDR1 and CDR2 are SGHNT and YYREEE (reference sequence). Here the CDR3 DNA reads TGTGCCAGCAGCTTGGCCGACAAGCCTTATGGTGGCTACACCTTC. Amino acids: CASSLADKPYGGYTF.

The J gene is TRBJ1-1, the V gene TRBV11-2; D unclear. Germline CDR1 and CDR2: SGHAT and FQNNGV. CDR3 length equals 14 residues. Trimming removed 5 bases at V and 7 bases at J, with 17 bases between. CDR3 bases: TGTGCCAGCAGCCTTAGAAGGGAGCCCGTTGAAGCTTTCTTT. Translation: CASSLRREPVEAFF.

The gene calls are TRBV2 and TRBJ1-2, with D possibly TRBD1 on 6 matching bases. Germline values: CDR1 SNHLY, CDR2 FYNNEI. V lost 4 bases and J 8 bases, leaving 14 bases between the germline ends. This CDR3 spans 13 amino acids. CDR3 sequence reads: CASSGTVLPGYTF. The CDR3 DNA follows: TGTGCCAGCAGTGGGACAGTCCTTCCCGGCTACACCTTC.

The chain links TRBV7-9 to TRBJ1-2; D might be TRBD1 (5 bases). Trimming left V 0 bases short and J 1 base short, with 9 bases between. Germline assignment: CDR1 SEHNR and CDR2 FQNEAQ (reference sequence). The CDR3 runs to 15 residues. DNA for the CDR3: TGTGCCAGCAGCTTAGCGGCGACAGATAACTATGGCTACACCTTC. Translating gives CASSLAATDNYGYTF. The full variable domain, its missing parts supplied by reference TRBV7-9 and TRBJ1-2, is DTGVSQNPRHKITKRGQNVTFRCDPISEHNRLYWYRQTLGQGPEFLTYFQNEAQLEKSRLLSDRFSAERPKGSFSTLEIQRTEQGDSAMYLCASSLAATDNYGYTFGSGTRLTVV.

The chain carries TRBV7-8 and TRBJ2-7, with 7 bases lining up with TRBD2. Germline V gene data show CDR1 as SGHVS and CDR2 as FQNEAQ. Losses at the gene ends were 1 base for V and 5 bases for J; bases not matched to a gene: 2. The CDR3 runs 13 residues. CDR3 nucleotide sequence: TGTGCCAGCAGCTTAGGGGGGGGTAACGAGCAGTACTTC. Protein product: CASSLGGGNEQYF.

The chain combines TRBV4-2 with TRBJ2-3; 10 positions match TRBD2. CDR1 is LGHNA and CDR2 is YNFKEQ in the germline V gene. The trim removed 4 bases at V and 5 bases at J, leaving 6 bases unmatched. The CDR3 has 15 residues. The CDR3 region has the DNA TGTGCCAGCAGCCGAGCGGGAGGGCCGGGAGATACGCAGTATTTT. It codes for CASSRAGGPGDTQYF.

V is TRBV28 and J is TRBJ1-2; TRBD1 is a possible D gene (6 bases). V gave up 3 bases and J gave up 3 bases, with 11 bases separating them. The CDR3 is 14 amino acids. Germline CDR1 reads MDHEN; CDR2 reads SYDVKM. The CDR3 nucleotides read TGTGCCAGCAGTTTTCGAGGGGGATACTATGGCTACACCTTC. As protein: CASSFRGGYYGYTF.

The chain recombines TRBV6-1 with TRBJ1-4; no clear D gene. Trimming stripped 8 bases from V and 5 bases from J, with 18 bases between. This CDR3 is 15 amino acids long. Germline lookup yields CDR1 MNHNS and CDR2 SASEGT. The CDR3 sequence is CASGEWLGANEKLFF. The CDR3 coding sequence is TGTGCCAGCGGGGAGTGGTTGGGCGCGAATGAAAAACTGTTTTTT.

This clone has just a few counts. Other nucleotide sequences in the sample specify the same CDR3. The chain recombines TRBV5-1 with TRBJ2-1, with D tentatively TRBD1 (5 bases). This CDR3 is built from 14 residues. V gave up 4 bases and J gave up 3 bases, with 11 bases separating them. Germline assignment: CDR1 SGHRS and CDR2 YFSETQ. The CDR3: CASSPDRGYNEQFF. CDR3 bases: TGCGCCAGCAGCCCGGATAGGGGCTACAATGAGCAGTTCTTC. Full variable domain (remainder filled in from reference TRBV5-1 and TRBJ2-1): KAGVTQTPRYLIKTRGQQVTLSCSPISGHRSVSWYQQTPGQGLQFLFEYFSETQRNKGNFPGRFSGRQFSNSRSEMNVSTLELGDSALYLCASSPDRGYNEQFFGPGTRLTVL.

This clone was observed a few times. The rearrangement uses TRBV5-1 and TRBJ1-1; 7 bases agree with TRBD1. This CDR3 is 14 amino acids long. V trimming: 6 bases; J trimming: 1 base; junction bases outside the gene matches: 6. Germline lookup yields CDR1 SGHRS and CDR2 YFSETQ. The CDR3: CASTRDSSNTEAFF. CDR3 sequence (DNA): TGCGCCAGCACGAGGGACAGCTCGAACACTGAAGCTTTCTTT.

The V and J genes are TRBV9 and TRBJ2-7, with 8 bases fitting TRBD1. Trimming at V came to 3 bases and at J to 1 base, leaving 9 bases not matched to a gene. CDR1 and CDR2 from the germline V gene are SGDLS and YYNGEE. This CDR3 is built from 16 residues. In DNA, the CDR3 is TGTGCCAGCAGCGGGGGAGGACAGGGATTTTCCTACGAGCAGTACTTC. The encoded protein is CASSGGGQGFSYEQYF.

The V call is TRBV28, the J call TRBJ1-2; possible D gene TRBD1, 5 bases. This CDR3 has 13 amino acids. V lost 6 bases to trimming and J lost 5 bases, with 13 bases between them. CDR1 and CDR2 from the germline V gene are MDHEN and SYDVKM. CDR3 loop: CASSLIGGYGYTF. The CDR3, as DNA: TGTGCCAGCAGCCTTATCGGGGGGTATGGCTACACCTTC.

The chain recombines TRBV14 with TRBJ2-7, with 9 bases fitting TRBD1. From germline, CDR1 is SGHDN and CDR2 FVKESK. There are 14 residues in the CDR3. Losses at the gene ends were 4 bases for V and 3 bases for J; bases not matched to a gene: 4. The CDR3 is CASSRDRAGYEQYF. The CDR3 DNA follows: TGTGCCAGCAGCCGGGACAGGGCGGGCTACGAGCAGTACTTC.

The rearrangement uses TRBV6-1 and TRBJ1-3; D might be TRBD1 (6 bases). CDR3 length: 15 amino acids. Deletions cut 7 bases from V and 3 bases from J, with 16 bases between. CDR1 and CDR2 (germline): MNHNS, SASEGT. Here the CDR3 DNA reads TGTGCCAGCAAGACGGGACATTATCTTGGAAACACCATATATTTT. Translated, it gives CASKTGHYLGNTIYF.

CDR3 in amino acids: CASSDGTNSYEQYF. The DNA for the CDR3 is TGCGCCAGCAGTGACGGAACTAATTCCTACGAGCAGTACTTC. The chain links TRBV10-2 to TRBJ2-7; D uncertain. V was cut by 3 bases and J by 1 base, with 10 bases left in between. The CDR3 is 14 residues long. Germline V gene lookup returns CDR1 WSHSY and CDR2 SAAADI.

The chain couples TRBV6-8 to TRBJ1-5; D remains unclear. CDR1 and CDR2 (germline): MNHGY, SAAAGT. This CDR3 has 14 amino acids. The CDR3 is CATESSISNQPQHF. CDR3 in DNA: TGTGCTACAGAGTCGTCCATTAGCAATCAGCCCCAGCATTTT.

The rearrangement uses TRBV6-6 and TRBJ1-1; D is possibly TRBD1 (5 bases). The length of the CDR3 is 15 residues. CDR1 and CDR2 (germline): MNHNY, SVGAGI (reference sequence). Trimming pared 4 bases from V and 4 bases from J, leaving 16 bases between. The CDR3 loop is CASSSAGGASTEAFF. CDR3 nucleotide sequence: TGTGCCAGCAGTTCCGCGGGCGGGGCGAGCACTGAAGCTTTCTTT.

V is TRBV30 and J is TRBJ2-1, with a weak D call TRBD2 (7 bases). There are 14 residues in the CDR3. The germline V gene has CDR1 GTSNPN and CDR2 SVGIG (reference sequence). Trimming left V 2 bases short and J 3 bases short, with 11 bases between. CDR3 in DNA: TGTGCCTGGAGTCAAGGGGGGGTCTACAATGAGCAGTTCTTC. The encoded protein is CAWSQGGVYNEQFF.

The DNA for the CDR3 is TGTGCCAGCAGACAGGGCAGTGAAAAACTGTTTTTT. Residues: CASRQGSEKLFF. V usage is TRBV2 and J usage is TRBJ1-4; D possibly corresponds to TRBD1 (6 bases). Germline values: CDR1 SNHLY, CDR2 FYNNEI. Trimming pared 6 bases from V and 7 bases from J, leaving 9 bases between. The CDR3 runs to 12 residues. Full variable domain (outside the CDR3, taken from reference TRBV2 and TRBJ1-4): EPEVTQTPSHQVTQMGQEVILRCVPISNHLYFYWYRQILGQKVEFLVSFYNNEISEKSEIFDDQFSVERPDGSNFTLKIRSTKLEDSAMYFCASRQGSEKLFFGSGTQLSVL.

The rearrangement joins TRBV21-1 to TRBJ1-2; whether TRBD1, the table's D call, matches the DNA was not checked. TRBV21-1 is designated a pseudogene. The CDR3 has 14 residues. CDR3 bases: TGTGCCAGCAGCAAACCGGGACAGGGGTATGGCTACACCTTC. It yields the protein CASSKPGQGYGYTF.